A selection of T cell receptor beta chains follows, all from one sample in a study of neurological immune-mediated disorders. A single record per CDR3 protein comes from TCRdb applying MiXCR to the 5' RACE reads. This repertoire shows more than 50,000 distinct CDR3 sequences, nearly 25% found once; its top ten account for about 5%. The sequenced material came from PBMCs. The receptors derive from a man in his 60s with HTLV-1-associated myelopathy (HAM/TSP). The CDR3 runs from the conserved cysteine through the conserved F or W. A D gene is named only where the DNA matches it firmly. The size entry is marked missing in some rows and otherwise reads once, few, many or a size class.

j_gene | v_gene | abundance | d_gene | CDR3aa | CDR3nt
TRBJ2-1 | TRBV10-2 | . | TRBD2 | CASIGLAGGPTDNEQFF | TGCGCCAGCATTGGACTAGCGGGAGGGCCCACGGACAATGAGCAGTTCTTC
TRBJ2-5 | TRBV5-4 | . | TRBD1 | CASTYRDRGSGETQYF | TGTGCCAGCACCTACCGGGACAGGGGGTCGGGGGAGACCCAGTACTTC
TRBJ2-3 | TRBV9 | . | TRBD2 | CASQPASGLTDTQYF | TGTGCCAGCCAACCGGCTAGCGGGCTCACAGATACGCAGTATTTT
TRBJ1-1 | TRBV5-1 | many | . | CASSLASVGLMNTEAFF | TGCGCCAGCAGCTTGGCGTCGGTAGGATTGATGAACACTGAAGCTTTCTTT
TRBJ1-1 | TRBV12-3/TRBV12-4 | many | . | CASSLGGGENTEAFF | TGTGCCAGCAGTTTGGGAGGGGGAGAGAACACTGAAGCTTTCTTT
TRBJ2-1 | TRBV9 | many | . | CASSVSSGSSYNEQFF | TGTGCCAGCAGCGTTAGTAGCGGAAGCTCCTACAATGAGCAGTTCTTC
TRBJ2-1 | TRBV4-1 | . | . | CASSPRDLTDYNEQFF | TGCGCCAGCAGCCCCCGGGACCTTACGGATTACAATGAGCAGTTCTTC
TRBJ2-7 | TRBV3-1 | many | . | CASSQEGGGPYEQYF | TGTGCCAGCAGCCAAGAAGGGGGAGGGCCATACGAGCAGTACTTC
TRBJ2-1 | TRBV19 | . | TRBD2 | CASSSGLAGDEQFF | TGTGCCAGTAGTTCGGGACTAGCGGGGGATGAGCAGTTCTTC
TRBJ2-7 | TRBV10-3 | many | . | CAISEGKGYEQYF | TGTGCCATCAGCGAGGGGAAGGGCTACGAGCAGTACTTC
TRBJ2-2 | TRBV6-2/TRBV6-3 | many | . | CASSRQASNTGELFF | TGTGCCAGCAGCCGACAGGCTTCAAACACCGGGGAGCTGTTTTTT
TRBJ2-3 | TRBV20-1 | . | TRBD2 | CSALAGDSSTDTQYF | TGCAGTGCGCTAGCGGGTGATTCTAGCACAGATACGCAGTATTTT
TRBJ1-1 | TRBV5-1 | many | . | CASSPDGHKWEAFF | TGCGCCAGCAGCCCGGACGGCCATAAGTGGGAAGCTTTCTTT
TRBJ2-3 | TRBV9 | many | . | CASSVASQRDTQYF | TGTGCCAGCAGCGTAGCGTCCCAAAGGGATACGCAGTATTTT
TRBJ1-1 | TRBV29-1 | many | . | CSAGPWGNTEAFF | TGCAGCGCAGGACCCTGGGGGAACACTGAAGCTTTCTTT
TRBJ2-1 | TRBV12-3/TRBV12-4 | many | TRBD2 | CASSSGLAGGPDYEQFF | TGTGCCAGCAGTTCGGGACTAGCGGGAGGGCCGGACTATGAGCAGTTCTTC
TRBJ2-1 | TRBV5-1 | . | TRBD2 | CASSLSGLASNEQFF | TGTGCCAGCAGCTTGTCTGGACTAGCGTCCAATGAGCAGTTCTTC
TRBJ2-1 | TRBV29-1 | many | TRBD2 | CSVDGTSGNEQFF | TGCAGCGTGGACGGGACTAGCGGGAATGAGCAGTTCTTC
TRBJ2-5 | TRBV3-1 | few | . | CASKKAISQETQYF | TGTGCCAGCAAGAAGGCCATCAGCCAAGAGACCCAGTACTTC
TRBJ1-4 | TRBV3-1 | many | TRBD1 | CASSLKPPGQGNEKLFF | TGTGCCAGCAGCCTAAAACCTCCGGGACAGGGGAATGAAAAACTGTTTTTT